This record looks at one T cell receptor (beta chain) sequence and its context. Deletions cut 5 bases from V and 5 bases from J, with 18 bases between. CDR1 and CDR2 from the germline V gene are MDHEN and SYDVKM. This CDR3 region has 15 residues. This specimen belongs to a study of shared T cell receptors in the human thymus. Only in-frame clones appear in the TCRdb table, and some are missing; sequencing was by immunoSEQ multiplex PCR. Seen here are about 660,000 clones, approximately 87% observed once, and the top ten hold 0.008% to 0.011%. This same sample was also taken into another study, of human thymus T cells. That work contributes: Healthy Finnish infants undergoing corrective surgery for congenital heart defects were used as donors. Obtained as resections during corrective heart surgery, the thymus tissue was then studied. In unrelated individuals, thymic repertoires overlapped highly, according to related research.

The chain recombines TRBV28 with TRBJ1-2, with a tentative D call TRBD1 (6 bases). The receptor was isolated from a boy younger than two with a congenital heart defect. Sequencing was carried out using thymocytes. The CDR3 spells CASSLRGLGLYGYTF. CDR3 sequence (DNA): TGTGCCAGCAGTCTCAGGGGCCTCGGGCTATATGGCTACACCTTC.